The present T cell receptor beta chain was sequenced within a study of T cell responses to AZD1222 COVID-19 vaccine (dated by TCRdb to about 2021). Concerning the study at large: TCR sequencing was performed for fewer than 250 trial participants, of whom about 210 were given two doses of AZD1222 and roughly 25 were given two doses of MenACWY control vaccine. Trial participants were enrolled by age into 18-55, 56-69 and 70-plus year subgroups, with approximately 160, 26 and 62 TCR-sequenced participants respectively. Study-wide conclusions, independent of this receptor: The vaccine-associated CD4 TCRs covered the entire spike protein, and the dominant responses fell in regions 160-218 and 743-854. Spike-specific TCR breadth and depth rose significantly after two AZD1222 doses compared with day 0 and with MenACWY recipients. Conclusions about previously exposed vaccinees were limited because only a handful of AZD1222 recipients were SARS-CoV-2 seropositive at baseline. In the small 56-69-year group, the increase in depth fell short of significance, most likely because of low power. Because no day 14 peak-response samples were available, repertoires were characterized only after the peak T cell response. Reportedly, close to half of the unique spike-specific TCRs recognized epitopes lying outside the regions that are mutated in the B.1.351 and B.1.1.7 variants. Participants were mostly white British, with more females than males. The authors suggested clonal diversity may have been underestimated.

The sample's time point label is to be understood as: about 28 days (+/-7) after the second vaccine dose. AZD1222 recipients whose second dose came at about 4 weeks and those whose second dose came at about 12 weeks were combined into one group, since spike-specific TCR depth and breadth did not differ between the two schedules. Samples from vaccinated people were obtained from the UK trials COV001 and COV002, which included a single-blind randomized controlled phase 2/3 trial of AZD1222 (ChAdOx1 nCoV-19) in healthy adults. Trial participant PBMC samples were collected at day 0 and day 28 after the second dose for TCRbeta chain sequencing. This clone occurred once. What antigen it recognizes has not been identified. No base-level quality is on record; no much larger clone is a single base apart. Sequences SNHLY (CDR1) and FYNNEI (CDR2) are obtained from the germline V gene. The CDR3 starts with the cysteine, ends with the phenylalanine, and has 15 residues. Only the CDR3 DNA stays, 45 bases, in frame from base 1. Trimming at the junction amounts to 4 bases on V and 2 bases on J, and the germline ends lie 12 bases apart.

The CDR3 regions of human TCRbeta chains were analyzed by immunosequencing. Per the source publication's procedure: TCRs in the repertoires were compared against a reference library of SARS-CoV-2-specific TCRs that had been generated with the MIRA antigen-specificity platform. Breadth meant the fraction of unique TCRs that were SARS-CoV-2-associated, whereas depth meant the fraction of total T cells that were SARS-CoV-2-associated. Each spike-specific TCR was assigned to its reactive spike region and to a CD4 or CD8 class using the MIRA data. Log10-transformed breadth and depth values were compared by one-way ANOVA with Sidak's multiple comparisons tests. Not all clones reach the TCRdb copy of this immuneACCESS table, which keeps in-frame sequences only. Checked studies attribute under half of the gap to unresolved V genes and leave the rest unexplained. V and J calls and clone size are as listed in that table; D and trimming were resolved from the DNA. This sample is represented by 150,000 to 200,000 clones; 85% to 95% of them were singletons. Roughly 4.6% of the sample comes from the top ten.

The chain is encoded by TRBV2 joined to TRBJ1-3; the D region possibly corresponds to TRBD1 (6 bases align). The clonotype was recovered from an adult who received the AZD1222 COVID-19 vaccine. The starting material was peripheral blood, obtained 28 days after the second AZD1222 dose. This receptor has the CDR3 CASSGRGAAGNTIYF. The DNA sequence is as follows: TGTGCCAGCAGTGGGCGGGGGGCGGCTGGAAACACCATATATTTT.